A single TCR beta chain is shown here with its context. The antigen is undetermined. Following extraction, RNA underwent reverse transcription to cDNA, which served as the sequencing template. Clones were sequenced by immunoSEQ multiplex PCR, and TCRdb holds only the in-frame ones, with some missing. There are some 82,000 clones in the sample; roughly 50% occur only once, and just over 5.5% lies in the top ten. The data were obtained in a study of CD8+ T cells in alopecia areata. Per germline, CDR1 SQVTM and CDR2 ANQGSEA. The length of the CDR3 is 16 residues. V was pared by 1 base and J by 3 bases, with 11 bases of the junction left unmatched. Broader study findings: Sequencing of scalp samples also captures resident alphabeta T cells of normal skin. Higher clonality than in normal scalp was seen in lesional scalp, especially alopecia totalis/universalis.

The chain combines TRBV29-1 with TRBJ1-2; TRBD1 agrees at 7 bases. The sequenced sample consisted of NKG2D-high CD8+ T cells sorted from blood. The sequence came from a human donor with alopecia areata. The CDR3 is CSVEGEGAHRDYGYTF. In nucleotides, the CDR3 is TGCAGCGTTGAAGGCGAGGGGGCGCATCGGGACTATGGCTACACCTTC.